This T cell receptor (beta chain) originates from a study of human thymus T cells. V gave up 4 bases and J gave up 8 bases, with 21 bases separating them. CDR1 is SGHRS and CDR2 is YFSETQ in the germline V gene. The CDR3 is 15 residues long. Generated by immunoSEQ multiplex PCR, the TCRdb table keeps only in-frame clones and is missing some. There are approximately 70,000 clones in the sample; 85% to 95% occur only once, and about 0.03% lies in the top ten. Resections removed during corrective heart surgery provided the thymus tissue used. The rearrangement uses TRBV5-1 and TRBJ1-2; D not resolved. This sequence originates from a girl under three years old with a congenital heart defect but otherwise immunologically healthy. Material for sequencing was thymus tissue. The CDR3 region has the DNA TGCGCCAGCAGCGGCGCCCGATATTTCCCGTGGGGCTACACCTTC. Its protein product is CASSGARYFPWGYTF.